The 30 T cell receptor beta chains in this list originate from one sample, sequenced in a study of PD-1 blockade in mismatch repair-deficient tumors. Assay: immunoSEQ multiplex PCR; the TCRdb copy retains only in-frame clones and omits some. The data hold approximately 51,000 clones, with about 85% observed a single time. The sequencing used peripheral blood, collected less than 21 weeks after starting pembrolizumab. Receptors originate from an adult with mismatch repair-deficient cancer.

Here the CDR3 DNA reads TGTGCCAGCACTGGGGCATACAATCAGCCCCAGCATTTT. This translates into CASTGAYNQPQHF. The genes are TRBV6-6 and TRBJ1-5; D might be TRBD1 (5 bases). This CDR3 is 13 amino acids long. Germline CDR1 and CDR2: MNHNY and SVGAGI (reference sequence). V was shortened by 7 bases and J by 3 bases, with 10 bases between the two germline ends.

The CDR3 coding sequence is TGTGCCAGCAGCTTCCCCGCAGGGGGCTTCAGCGAGCAGTACTTC. This gives the protein CASSFPAGGFSEQYF. V gene TRBV5-4 combines with J gene TRBJ2-7; TRBD1 matches at 8 bases. Germline V gene lookup returns CDR1 SGHNT and CDR2 YYREEE (reference sequence). This CDR3 is built from 15 residues. The V gene end was trimmed by 2 bases and the J gene end by 6 bases; junction bases not matched to a gene: 10.

The chain joins TRBV14 to TRBJ2-5; tentative D call: TRBD2 (6 bases). Per germline, CDR1 SGHDN and CDR2 FVKESK. Trimming left V 0 bases short and J 5 bases short, with 16 bases between. The CDR3 totals 16 residues. The CDR3 nucleotides read TGTGCCAGCAGCCAAGATCGGGGGAGACTCTGGGAGACCCAGTACTTC. It codes for CASSQDRGRLWETQYF.

The rearrangement links TRBV30 to TRBJ2-5; 8 nucleotides line up with TRBD2. With V trimmed by 2 bases and J by 2 bases, 7 bases remained unmatched. CDR1 is GTSNPN and CDR2 is SVGIG in the germline V gene (reference sequence). The CDR3 has 15 amino acids. The CDR3: CAWSSPSGLQETQYF. DNA of the CDR3: TGTGCCTGGAGTAGTCCTAGCGGGTTACAAGAGACCCAGTACTTC. Drawing the rest from reference TRBV30 and TRBJ2-5, the complete variable domain is SQTIHQWPATLVQPVGSPLSLECTVEGTSNPNLYWYRQAAGRGLQLLFYSVGIGQISSEVPQNLSASRPQDRQFILSSKKLLLSDSGFYLCAWSSPSGLQETQYFGPGTRLLVL.

The chain combines TRBV19 with TRBJ2-6; D is ambiguous. Trimming left V 7 bases short and J 2 bases short, with 12 bases between. CDR3 length equals 15 residues. Germline CDR1 and CDR2: LNHDA and SQIVND (reference sequence). CDR3 sequence: CASTPREAGANVLTF. As DNA, the CDR3 is TGTGCCAGTACTCCTAGGGAAGCTGGGGCCAACGTCCTGACTTTC.

This sequence joins TRBV7-3 and TRBJ2-7; 13 bases match TRBD2. The CDR3 is made up of 15 amino acids. From germline, CDR1 is SGHTA and CDR2 FQGTGA. Trimming removed 3 bases from V and 5 bases from J; junction bases left unmatched: 4. The chain's CDR3 is CASSFAGLAGDEQYF. The CDR3 bases are TGTGCCAGCAGCTTCGCCGGACTAGCGGGAGACGAGCAGTACTTC.

In regard to this clone: Mismatch with germline at one junction end may stem from a read error. The chain uses TRBV11-2 and TRBJ1-4; 11 bases align to TRBD1. Germline V CDR1 and CDR2: SGHAT, FQNNGV. The length of the CDR3 is 16 residues. The CDR3 DNA follows: TGTGCCAGCAGCACGCCCCAAGGACAGGGGGCAGGGGCACCTATTTTT. The encoded protein is CASSTPQGQGAGAPIF.

CDR3 protein: CASSESGGFSYEQYF. The CDR3 DNA sequence: TGTGCCAGCAGTGAATCGGGGGGATTCTCCTACGAGCAGTACTTC. This chain joins TRBV6-1 and TRBJ2-7; TRBD2 matches 7 bases. The V gene's germline CDR1 is MNHNS and CDR2 SASEGT. The CDR3 totals 15 residues. The J segment lost 0 bases and the V segment lost 2 bases, leaving 4 bases of the junction unmatched.

The chain employs TRBV5-4 and TRBJ2-2, with D perhaps TRBD2 (5 bases). Trimming removed 2 bases from V and 6 bases from J, with 11 bases in between. CDR1 and CDR2 from the germline V gene are SGHNT and YYREEE (reference sequence). This CDR3 spans 14 amino acids. The CDR3 nucleotides are TGTGCCAGCAGCTTCGGGGTTACGGCCGGGGAGCTGTTTTTT. It specifies CASSFGVTAGELFF.

The V and J genes are TRBV11-3 and TRBJ1-1; no clear D. Trimming left V 4 bases short and J 5 bases short, with 11 bases between. CDR3 size: 13 residues. The germline V gene encodes CDR1 SGHNT and CDR2 YENEEA. CDR3 sequence: CASSSFTGTEAFF. The CDR3 nucleotides read TGTGCCAGCAGCTCCTTTACGGGGACTGAAGCTTTCTTT.

The rearrangement uses TRBV6-6 and TRBJ2-1, with D hard to call. The germline V gene has CDR1 MNHNY and CDR2 SVGAGI (reference sequence). This CDR3 spans 13 amino acids. Trimming pared 4 bases from V and 6 bases from J, leaving 10 bases between. CDR3 region: CASSLTPGNEQFF. As DNA, the CDR3 is TGTGCCAGCAGTTTGACCCCCGGCAATGAGCAGTTCTTC.

V usage is TRBV27 and J usage is TRBJ1-1; maybe TRBD1 (5 bases). V lost 2 bases, J lost 3 bases, and 10 bases lay in between. CDR3 length equals 14 residues. Germline loops: CDR1 MNHEY, CDR2 SMNVEV (reference sequence). The CDR3 sequence: CASSLQGEDTEAFF. Written as DNA, the CDR3 is TGTGCCAGCAGTTTACAGGGTGAGGACACTGAAGCTTTCTTT.

This clone was found a few times. V and J are TRBV7-9 and TRBJ2-3; TRBD2 is a possible D gene (7 bases). Germline V gene sequence: CDR1 SEHNR, CDR2 FQNEAQ (reference sequence). The CDR3 is 15 amino acids. Trimming removed 2 bases from V and 9 bases from J, with 18 bases in between. CDR3 DNA: TGTGCCAGCAGCTTATCCGCGGGGGCCCCTGGAACGCAGTATTTT. Protein sequence: CASSLSAGAPGTQYF.

This chain connects TRBV6-6 to TRBJ2-7; D gene unclear. The ends were cut back, 5 bases at V and 4 bases at J, with 6 bases in the middle. Germline V lookup: CDR1 MNHNY, CDR2 SVGAGI (reference sequence). CDR3 length: 11 amino acids. CDR3 DNA sequence: TGTGCCAGCAGTCCTCTTTACGAGCAGTACTTC. This gives the protein CASSPLYEQYF.

The genes are TRBV19 and TRBJ1-1, with 7 bases identical to TRBD1. V shed 7 bases, J shed 0 bases, and the junction held 11 bases outside the gene matches. This CDR3 contains 16 residues. Germline CDR1 is LNHDA and CDR2 is SQIVND (reference sequence). CDR3 in amino acids: CASTSLQGQMNTEAFF. CDR3 nucleotide sequence: TGTGCCAGTACCTCCCTACAGGGACAGATGAACACTGAAGCTTTCTTT.

The count of this clone is one. V usage is TRBV27 and J usage is TRBJ2-6; TRBD1 agrees at 8 bases. The CDR3 loop spans 20 amino acids. Losses at the gene ends were 5 bases for V and 0 bases for J; bases not matched to a gene: 15. The V gene's germline CDR1 is MNHEY and CDR2 SMNVEV (reference sequence). CDR3 coding DNA: TGTGCCAGCAGTCGGTTCGGGGCAGGGGGCAGGAGCTCTGGGGCCAACGTCCTGACTTTC. It translates to CASSRFGAGGRSSGANVLTF.

The chain combines TRBV7-2 with TRBJ2-5; 12 nucleotides match TRBD1. Looked up from germline, CDR1 is SGHTA and CDR2 is FQGNSA. V lost 6 bases and J lost 4; bases outside the gene matches: 9. This CDR3 region has 16 residues. In DNA form, the CDR3 reads TGTGCCAGCAGTCCCTCCGGGACAGGGGGCTTAGAGACCCAGTACTTC. Protein sequence: CASSPSGTGGLETQYF.

The V call is TRBV7-2, the J call TRBJ1-2; D not certain. The CDR3 spans 13 residues. Trimming removed 5 bases at V and 5 bases at J, with 12 bases between. Germline CDR1 is SGHTA and CDR2 is FQGNSA. The CDR3 here is CASSPTFSYGYTF. DNA for the CDR3: TGTGCCAGCAGCCCCACGTTTTCTTATGGCTACACCTTC.

This chain connects TRBV18 to TRBJ2-7, with 7 bases that match TRBD1. With V trimmed by 4 bases and J by 1 base, 4 bases remained unmatched. The CDR3 runs to 14 residues. Looked up from germline, CDR1 is KGHSH and CDR2 is LQKENI. CDR3 sequence reads: CASSQTGASYEQYF. The CDR3 DNA follows: TGTGCCAGCTCACAAACAGGGGCATCCTACGAGCAGTACTTC.

This rearrangement joins TRBV5-4 to TRBJ2-7, with 15 bases that match TRBD2. Germline assignment: CDR1 SGHNT and CDR2 YYREEE (reference sequence). The CDR3 covers 18 residues. With V trimmed by 3 bases and J by 3 bases, 10 bases remained unmatched. CDR3 bases: TGTGCCAGCAGCTCTAGAGGGACTAGCGGGAGGTCGGGCTACGAGCAGTACTTC. This sequence encodes CASSSRGTSGRSGYEQYF.

The chain recombines TRBV5-1 with TRBJ1-1, with unresolved D. The V gene's germline CDR1 is SGHRS and CDR2 YFSETQ. The CDR3 spans 13 residues. Trimming stripped 10 bases from V and 1 base from J, with 14 bases between. The CDR3 loop is CASGLTQNTEAFF. The CDR3 DNA follows: TGCGCCTCCGGACTTACCCAGAACACTGAAGCTTTCTTT. The complete variable domain, with remaining parts taken from reference TRBV5-1 and TRBJ1-1, reads KAGVTQTPRYLIKTRGQQVTLSCSPISGHRSVSWYQQTPGQGLQFLFEYFSETQRNKGNFPGRFSGRQFSNSRSEMNVSTLELGDSALYLCASGLTQNTEAFFGQGTRLTVV.

This clone appeared a few times. The chain employs TRBV30 and TRBJ1-1; a possible D gene is TRBD1 (6 bases). With 4 bases removed from V and 8 bases from J, the gap between germline ends came to 11 bases. Looked up from germline, CDR1 is GTSNPN and CDR2 is SVGIG (reference sequence). The CDR3 sequence is 11 residues long. DNA of the CDR3: TGTGCCTGGACTGCGAGGGGGGAAGCTTTCTTT. The encoded protein is CAWTARGEAFF.

The V gene is TRBV7-9, the J gene TRBJ1-5; TRBD1 is a possible D gene (5 bases). With 0 bases removed from V and 4 bases from J, the gap between germline ends came to 13 bases. This CDR3 has 16 residues. Germline V CDR1 and CDR2: SEHNR, FQNEAQ (reference sequence). The CDR3 coding sequence is TGTGCCAGCAGCTTAGCAGTCGACGGGGGGAATCAGCCCCAGCATTTT. The encoded protein is CASSLAVDGGNQPQHF. The entire variable domain, with the rest obtained from reference TRBV7-9 and TRBJ1-5, is as follows: DTGVSQNPRHKITKRGQNVTFRCDPISEHNRLYWYRQTLGQGPEFLTYFQNEAQLEKSRLLSDRFSAERPKGSFSTLEIQRTEQGDSAMYLCASSLAVDGGNQPQHFGDGTRLSIL.

The rearrangement links TRBV30 to TRBJ1-2; TRBD1 matches 7 bases. This CDR3 has 12 residues. V was clipped by 4 bases and J by 7 bases; unmatched bases: 6. The germline gives CDR1 GTSNPN, CDR2 SVGIG (reference sequence). The CDR3 bases are TGTGCCTGGACCGAGACAGGGTTTGGCTACACCTTC. Translation: CAWTETGFGYTF.

The chain has TRBV4-2 and TRBJ1-3; D not certain. V gave up 0 bases and J gave up 0 bases, with 9 bases separating them. The CDR3 is made up of 16 amino acids. Germline CDR1 LGHNA, CDR2 YNFKEQ. The CDR3 loop is CASSQEKKSSGNTIYF. CDR3 DNA: TGTGCCAGCAGCCAAGAAAAAAAGAGCTCTGGAAACACCATATATTTT.

This chain uses TRBV18 with TRBJ2-7, with D hard to call. The CDR3 contains 12 residues. Germline lookup yields CDR1 KGHSH and CDR2 LQKENI. Trimming took 3 bases from V and 4 from J, leaving 7 bases between them. CDR3 sequence: CASSPGKYEQYF. CDR3 sequence (DNA): TGTGCCAGCTCACCGGGGAAGTACGAGCAGTACTTC.

This clone came up once. This chain uses TRBV18 with TRBJ2-5; 8 bases align to TRBD1. Germline loops: CDR1 KGHSH, CDR2 LQKENI. V shed 6 bases and J 3 bases; nucleotides not matched to a gene: 12. The CDR3 length is 16 residues. The CDR3 here is CASSPFQGAKKETQYF. In DNA form, the CDR3 reads TGTGCCAGCTCCCCCTTTCAGGGGGCAAAAAAAGAGACCCAGTACTTC.

The V call is TRBV27, the J call TRBJ2-7; D might be TRBD2 (5 bases). The CDR3 loop spans 13 amino acids. Germline loops: CDR1 MNHEY, CDR2 SMNVEV (reference sequence). The V end was cut by 5 bases, the J end by 1 base, with 9 bases between. The CDR3 nucleotides read TGTGCCAGCAGTCAAGGACTTTCCTACGAGCAGTACTTC. This encodes CASSQGLSYEQYF.

This clone came up a few times. This chain uses TRBV29-1 with TRBJ2-2, with unresolved D. V dropped 3 bases and J dropped 7 bases, with 6 bases sitting between them. The length of the CDR3 is 11 residues. The germline V gene encodes CDR1 SQVTM and CDR2 ANQGSEA. CDR3 amino acids: CSVDLFGELFF. In DNA, the CDR3 is TGCAGCGTTGATCTGTTCGGGGAGCTGTTTTTT.

About this clone itself: Other DNA sequences in the same sample also yield this CDR3. V is TRBV9 and J is TRBJ2-3; D may be TRBD2 (6 bases). V was clipped by 7 bases and J by 0 bases, with 12 bases between them. Germline values: CDR1 SGDLS, CDR2 YYNGEE. This CDR3 contains 14 residues. CDR3 sequence reads: CASSWDSSTDTQYF. The CDR3, as DNA: TGTGCCAGCTCCTGGGACTCAAGCACAGATACGCAGTATTTT.